The source of this T cell receptor (beta chain) is a study of blood T cells in healthy people across ages. Study observations and caveats: Naive T cell percentage and TCR beta diversity correlated strongly. There were more naive CD4+ cells and higher diversity in long-lived donors than in aged donors.

A note on this clonotype: Its antigen is unknown.

The authors ran a second PCR of 7 to 11 cycles using a sample-barcoded 5' primer and a J-beta primer mix. TCRdb reprocessed the 5' RACE reads with MiXCR, giving one entry per CDR3 protein. The sample lists 2 million or so distinct CDR3 sequences; just under 50% were seen once. From germline, CDR1 is MNHEY and CDR2 SVGEGT. The CDR3 consists of 15 residues. The sample consisted of blood. This chain joins TRBV6-2 or TRBV6-3 and TRBJ2-4; tentative D call: TRBD1 (6 bases). The tail of the sequence fits TRBJ2-7 better, so the J call may be wrong. This receptor was obtained from a woman aged 40 to 55 in good health. The CDR3 here is CASSRQSGTPSEQYF. The DNA of the CDR3 is TGTGCCAGCAGCCGCCAGTCCGGGACACCTTCCGAGCAGTACTTC.